The 29 T cell receptor beta chains given below trace back to one sample, sequenced in a study of T cells in narcolepsy. Sequencing used immunoSEQ multiplex PCR; TCRdb keeps in-frame clones, though not all of them. The repertoire holds approximately 25,000 clones, with around 82% as singletons. Material: CD45RA- memory CD4+ T cells from PBMCs. The receptors stem from a human donor with narcolepsy.

This chain uses TRBV30 with TRBJ1-4; no clear D. CDR3 length: 14 residues. Germline CDR1 reads GTSNPN; CDR2 reads SVGIG (reference sequence). The V and J ends lost 0 bases and 6 bases respectively, with 11 bases between them. The CDR3 loop reads CAWSVWSGYEKLFF. The CDR3 DNA follows: TGTGCCTGGAGTGTATGGTCCGGTTATGAAAAACTGTTTTTT.

The chain is built from TRBV7-3 and TRBJ1-1; TRBD1 matches at 8 bases. J lost 2 bases, V lost 3 bases, and 5 bases had no gene match. This CDR3 spans 15 amino acids. CDR1 and CDR2 from the germline V gene are SGHTA and FQGTGA. The CDR3 sequence: CASSFGTGLNTEAFF. Written as DNA, the CDR3 is TGTGCCAGCAGCTTCGGGACAGGCCTTAACACTGAAGCTTTCTTT.

Comment on this clone: An end of the junction does not agree with germline; a read error may underlie this. Different DNA sequences within this sample yield the same CDR3. The V and J genes are TRBV2 and TRBJ1-1; D uncertain. The CDR3 extends over 17 amino acids. In germline, CDR1 is SNHLY, CDR2 FYNNEI. CDR3 amino acids: CASSEGPGLLGRTEAFF. As DNA, the CDR3 is TGTGCCAGCAGCGAAGGACCTGGGCTGCTGGGGAGAACTGAAGCTTTCTTT.

This clone was seen a handful of times. This chain joins TRBV2 and TRBJ1-2; D perhaps matches TRBD1 (6 bases). Germline V gives CDR1 SNHLY, CDR2 FYNNEI. V lost 8 bases to trimming and J lost 4 bases, with 14 bases between them. CDR3 size: 13 residues. CDR3 protein: CASVQGSSYGYTF. CDR3 sequence (DNA): TGTGCCAGCGTTCAGGGGAGTTCCTATGGCTACACCTTC.

This chain links TRBV12-2 with TRBJ2-7; the table's D call, TRBD1, was not checked against the DNA. TRBV12-2 is designated a pseudogene. This CDR3 is built from 13 residues. Here the CDR3 reads CASRLRGGREQYF. In DNA, the CDR3 is TGTGCAAGTCGCTTAAGGGGTGGTAGAGAGCAGTACTTC.

With regard to this clone: Other DNA sequences in the same sample also yield this CDR3. The J gene is TRBJ1-3, the V gene TRBV19; no reliable D call. There are 12 residues in the CDR3. Trimming took 3 bases from V and 4 from J, leaving 4 bases between them. Looked up from germline, CDR1 is LNHDA and CDR2 is SQIVND (reference sequence). This CDR3 reads CASSMGGNTIYF. Written as DNA, the CDR3 is TGTGCCAGTAGTATGGGCGGAAACACCATATATTTT.

The chain uses TRBV19 and TRBJ2-2; 7 bases match TRBD2. Germline CDR1 reads LNHDA; CDR2 reads SQIVND (reference sequence). The V segment lost 7 bases and the J segment 6 bases; nucleotides outside the gene matches: 11. The CDR3 is made up of 15 amino acids. The CDR3 DNA sequence: TGTGCCAGTAAGGGAGGGTCAGGGCATCCCGGGGAGCTGTTTTTT. Its protein product is CASKGGSGHPGELFF.

The V gene is TRBV27, the J gene TRBJ2-7, with 8 bases identical to TRBD1. The CDR3 loop spans 15 amino acids. The V gene end was trimmed by 5 bases and the J gene end by 2 bases; junction bases not matched to a gene: 8. CDR1 is MNHEY, CDR2 SMNVEV, per germline (reference sequence). CDR3: CASSPRQGLPYEQYF. Written as DNA, the CDR3 is TGTGCCAGCAGTCCCAGACAGGGGCTACCCTACGAGCAGTACTTC.

The V gene is TRBV14, the J gene TRBJ2-7; no clear D. The end of the DNA fits TRBJ2-1 better, so the J call may be wrong. The CDR3 has 14 residues. CDR1 is SGHDN and CDR2 is FVKESK in the germline V gene. The CDR3 reads CASSQASSYNEQFF. The CDR3 DNA is TGTGCCAGCAGCCAAGCGAGCTCCTACAATGAGCAGTTCTTC.

The count of this clone is one. This chain joins TRBV5-4 and TRBJ2-7; possible D gene TRBD2, 5 bases. Between the trimmed V and J ends, which lost 2 bases and 7 bases, there was a span of 16 bases. This CDR3 region has 14 residues. In germline, CDR1 is SGHNT, CDR2 YYREEE (reference sequence). The CDR3 here is CASSFLGKSGEQYF. CDR3 DNA: TGTGCCAGCAGCTTCCTCGGGAAGTCGGGGGAGCAGTACTTC.

V usage is TRBV6-1 and J usage is TRBJ2-7; D unresolved. The CDR3 has 11 residues. The germline CDR1 and CDR2 sequences are MNHNS and SASEGT. Trimming removed 6 bases at V and 1 base at J, with 4 bases between. CDR3 sequence reads: CASRRSYEQYF. The CDR3 DNA follows: TGTGCCAGCAGACGATCCTACGAGCAGTACTTC.

The V gene is TRBV30, the J gene TRBJ1-3; D is uncertain. Trimming stripped 0 bases from V and 9 bases from J, with 18 bases between. CDR3 length: 15 amino acids. Germline V gene sequence: CDR1 GTSNPN, CDR2 SVGIG (reference sequence). The DNA of the CDR3 is TGTGCCTGGAGTGTTAAAGCGGGAAGCGGTGGCACCATATATTTT. Amino acids: CAWSVKAGSGGTIYF.

The chain is built from TRBV2 and TRBJ2-2; 7 bases align to TRBD1. Germline V gene lookup returns CDR1 SNHLY and CDR2 FYNNEI. The V segment lost 8 bases and the J segment 7 bases; nucleotides outside the gene matches: 10. The CDR3 has 14 residues. Here the CDR3 DNA reads TGTGCCAGCGGTCTGACAGGGTTCGGCGGGGAGCTGTTTTTT. Its translation is CASGLTGFGGELFF.

CDR3 loop: CASSLAKYPERETQYF. CDR3 in DNA: TGCGCCAGCAGCTTGGCCAAATACCCGGAAAGGGAGACCCAGTACTTC. The V and J genes are TRBV5-1 and TRBJ2-5, with unresolved D. Looked up from germline, CDR1 is SGHRS and CDR2 is YFSETQ. V was cut by 0 bases and J by 5 bases, with 17 bases left in between. The CDR3 consists of 16 residues.

Concerning this clone itself: Other DNA sequences of this sample code for an identical CDR3. V usage is TRBV5-4 and J usage is TRBJ1-2; TRBD1 matches at 9 bases. Per the germline V gene, CDR1 is SGHNT and CDR2 is YYREEE (reference sequence). The V gene end was trimmed by 4 bases and the J gene end by 2 bases; junction bases not matched to a gene: 9. The CDR3 covers 16 residues. The CDR3 DNA sequence: TGTGCCAGCAGCGTGGGACAGGGCTCCGCGAACTATGGCTACACCTTC. It is translated as CASSVGQGSANYGYTF.

This clone was detected once. This sequence joins TRBV29-1 and TRBJ1-2; perhaps TRBD1 as D (6 bases). The CDR3 loop spans 14 amino acids. Germline V CDR1 and CDR2: SQVTM, ANQGSEA. V was trimmed by 2 bases and J by 7 bases, leaving 17 bases between them. The CDR3 region is CSVESVRGGSGYTF. The CDR3 region has the DNA TGCAGCGTTGAATCGGTCAGGGGAGGAAGTGGCTACACCTTC.

CDR3 DNA: TGTGCCAGCAGTGCCGGGACAGGGGGGTCTGGAAACACCATATATTTT. This codes for CASSAGTGGSGNTIYF. The V gene is TRBV28, the J gene TRBJ1-3; TRBD1 matches at 11 bases. Germline loops: CDR1 MDHEN, CDR2 SYDVKM. Trimming cost V 5 bases and J 1 base; bases outside gene matches: 4. This CDR3 comprises 16 residues.

This chain connects TRBV2 to TRBJ2-5, with D unresolved. Germline CDR1 is SNHLY and CDR2 is FYNNEI. Trimming took 1 base from V and 3 from J, leaving 12 bases between them. This CDR3 has 15 residues. The CDR3 sequence: CASSEDYIRKETQYF. Here the CDR3 DNA reads TGTGCCAGCAGTGAAGATTATATTAGGAAAGAGACCCAGTACTTC.

V gene TRBV10-3 combines with J gene TRBJ1-5; D is ambiguous. The CDR3 is 18 amino acids. V shed 10 bases and J shed 1 base, with 26 bases lying between them. Germline values: CDR1 ENHRY, CDR2 SYGVKD. CDR3 residues: CATRPGIISRRSNQPQHF. CDR3 nucleotides: TGTGCCACCCGCCCCGGGATTATCTCCCGAAGAAGCAATCAGCCCCAGCATTTT.

The V call is TRBV6-6, the J call TRBJ2-7; possibly TRBD1 for D (5 bases). Trimming pared 0 bases from V and 5 bases from J, leaving 8 bases between. This CDR3 comprises 13 residues. The germline V gene encodes CDR1 MNHNY and CDR2 SVGAGI (reference sequence). CDR3 nucleotides: TGTGCCAGCAGTTACTCTGGCAGGGACGAGCAGTACTTC. Its translation is CASSYSGRDEQYF.

The genes are TRBV28 and TRBJ1-3; tentative D call: TRBD1 (5 bases). The CDR3 sequence is 16 residues long. Germline lookup yields CDR1 MDHEN and CDR2 SYDVKM. V was cut by 2 bases and J by 2 bases, with 13 bases left in between. The CDR3 bases are TGTGCCAGCAGTTTAAGATTAGGGGCGGCTGGAAACACCATATATTTT. This sequence encodes CASSLRLGAAGNTIYF.

V usage is TRBV15 and J usage is TRBJ2-5; TRBD1 aligns across 10 bases. The CDR3 loop spans 17 amino acids. The trim removed 1 base at V and 5 bases at J, leaving 10 bases unmatched. Germline V lookup: CDR1 LNHNV, CDR2 YYDKDF (reference sequence). The CDR3 region has the DNA TGTGCCACCAGCAGAGTAAGCCTGACAGGGGGCAGGGAGACCCAGTACTTC. This encodes CATSRVSLTGGRETQYF.

This sequence joins TRBV7-9 and TRBJ1-1; the D is unclear. Trimming removed 2 bases from V and 1 base from J, with 5 bases in between. This CDR3 spans 13 amino acids. Germline CDR1 reads SEHNR; CDR2 reads FQNEAQ (reference sequence). The CDR3 is CASSLRSNTEAFF. The CDR3 DNA is TGTGCCAGCAGCTTAAGATCGAACACTGAAGCTTTCTTT. The full variable domain, completed using reference TRBV7-9 and TRBJ1-1, is DTGVSQNPRHKITKRGQNVTFRCDPISEHNRLYWYRQTLGQGPEFLTYFQNEAQLEKSRLLSDRFSAERPKGSFSTLEIQRTEQGDSAMYLCASSLRSNTEAFFGQGTRLTVV.

In DNA, the CDR3 is TGTGCCAGCAGTTACTCGAGGTACGAGCAGTACTTC. Protein product: CASSYSRYEQYF. V usage is TRBV6-5 and J usage is TRBJ2-7; D ambiguous. Germline V gives CDR1 MNHEY, CDR2 SVGAGI. This CDR3 has 12 residues. With 0 bases removed from V and 4 bases from J, the gap between germline ends came to 4 bases.

Only a few counts were recorded for this clone. The V gene is TRBV6-6, the J gene TRBJ1-2, with 7 bases identical to TRBD1. The V gene end was trimmed by 7 bases and the J gene end by 0 bases; junction bases not matched to a gene: 11. The CDR3 spans 16 residues. In germline, CDR1 is MNHNY, CDR2 SVGAGI (reference sequence). The DNA for the CDR3 is TGTGCCAGCACCACTCCCAAGGGGGCGGCTAACTATGGCTACACCTTC. Its translation is CASTTPKGAANYGYTF.

CDR3 sequence (DNA): TGTGCCAGCAGCGTCGTCGCTTACAATGAGCAGTTCTTC. It yields the protein CASSVVAYNEQFF. V and J are TRBV9 and TRBJ2-1; D ambiguous. Germline loops: CDR1 SGDLS, CDR2 YYNGEE. This CDR3 region has 13 residues. Trimming cost V 2 bases and J 4 bases, with 7 bases left between them.

This clone was counted once. The rearrangement links TRBV6-5 to TRBJ1-5; possibly TRBD1 for D (5 bases). The V end lost 2 bases, the J end lost 2 bases, and 13 bases lay between the germline ends. The CDR3 sequence is 16 residues long. In germline, CDR1 is MNHEY, CDR2 SVGAGI. The DNA for the CDR3 is TGTGCCAGCAGTTACCCCGCTACAGGAGGCAATCAGCCCCAGCATTTT. This sequence encodes CASSYPATGGNQPQHF.

This clone was seen only once. The CDR3 region is CASSYPGSTEAFF. The CDR3 region has the DNA TGTGCCAGCAGTTACCCAGGGAGCACTGAAGCTTTCTTT. V gene TRBV6-6 combines with J gene TRBJ1-1, with D possibly matching TRBD1 (5 bases). The CDR3 has 13 residues. V shed 2 bases and J shed 4 bases, with 8 bases lying between them. From germline, CDR1 is MNHNY and CDR2 SVGAGI (reference sequence).

This clone was counted a few times. This sequence joins TRBV9 and TRBJ2-4, with TRBD1 identical over 8 bases. The CDR3 is 15 amino acids. Germline trimming cut 0 bases from V and 4 bases from J; bases unmatched to any gene: 3. CDR1 is SGDLS and CDR2 is YYNGEE in the germline V gene. This CDR3 is CASSVAGQGKNIQYF. The DNA of the CDR3 is TGTGCCAGCAGCGTAGCCGGACAGGGAAAAAACATTCAGTACTTC.